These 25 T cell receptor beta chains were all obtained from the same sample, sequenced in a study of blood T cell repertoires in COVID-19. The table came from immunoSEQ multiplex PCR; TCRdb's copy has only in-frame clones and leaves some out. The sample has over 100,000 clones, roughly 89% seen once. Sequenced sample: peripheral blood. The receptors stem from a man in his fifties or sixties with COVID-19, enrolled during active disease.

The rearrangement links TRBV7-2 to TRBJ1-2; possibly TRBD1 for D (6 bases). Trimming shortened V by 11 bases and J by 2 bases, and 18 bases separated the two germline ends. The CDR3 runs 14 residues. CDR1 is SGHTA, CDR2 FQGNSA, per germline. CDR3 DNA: TGTGCCGCGACCAATGGACAGAGAAACTATGGCTACACCTTC. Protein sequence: CAATNGQRNYGYTF.

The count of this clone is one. The CDR3 loop is CASSPPSGENTEAFF. The CDR3 DNA sequence: TGTGCCAGCAGCCCCCCCTCAGGGGAGAACACTGAAGCTTTCTTT. This chain joins TRBV4-2 and TRBJ1-1; the D gene is possibly TRBD1 (6 bases). V gave up 4 bases and J gave up 1 base, with 13 bases separating them. This CDR3 spans 15 amino acids. Germline V gene sequence: CDR1 LGHNA, CDR2 YNFKEQ.

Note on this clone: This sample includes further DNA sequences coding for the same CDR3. The DNA for the CDR3 is TGCGCCAGCAGCCAAGACCCGGGGAACACTGAAGCTTTCTTT. It is translated as CASSQDPGNTEAFF. V is TRBV4-1 and J is TRBJ1-1, with D hard to call. The CDR3 totals 14 residues. In germline, CDR1 is MGHRA, CDR2 YSYEKL. The ends were cut back, 0 bases at V and 1 base at J, with 6 bases in the middle.

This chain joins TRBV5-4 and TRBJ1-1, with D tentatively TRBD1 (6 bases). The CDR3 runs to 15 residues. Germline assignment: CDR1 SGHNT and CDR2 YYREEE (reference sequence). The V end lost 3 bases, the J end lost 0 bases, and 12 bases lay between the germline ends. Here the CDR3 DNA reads TGTGCCAGCAGCTCCCGGGGGGGCCTGAACACTGAAGCTTTCTTT. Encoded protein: CASSSRGGLNTEAFF.

The CDR3 is CASSPGPGNDEKLFF. The CDR3 coding sequence is TGTGCCAGCTCACCCGGCCCCGGGAATGATGAAAAACTGTTTTTT. The chain recombines TRBV18 with TRBJ1-4, with D hard to call. The V gene lost 3 bases and the J gene lost 6 bases, with 14 bases spanning the gap. This CDR3 spans 15 amino acids. CDR1 is KGHSH, CDR2 LQKENI, per germline. The complete variable domain, with remaining parts taken from reference TRBV18 and TRBJ1-4, reads NAGVMQNPRHLVRRRGQEARLRCSPMKGHSHVYWYRQLPEEGLKFMVYLQKENIIDESGMPKERFSAEFPKEGPSILRIQQVVRGDSAAYFCASSPGPGNDEKLFFGSGTQLSVL.

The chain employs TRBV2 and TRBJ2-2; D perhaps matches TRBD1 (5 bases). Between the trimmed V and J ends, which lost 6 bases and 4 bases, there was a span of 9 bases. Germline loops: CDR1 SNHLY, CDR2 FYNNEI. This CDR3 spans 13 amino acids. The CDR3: CASRQGSTGELFF. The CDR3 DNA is TGTGCCAGCAGGCAGGGCTCCACCGGGGAGCTGTTTTTT.

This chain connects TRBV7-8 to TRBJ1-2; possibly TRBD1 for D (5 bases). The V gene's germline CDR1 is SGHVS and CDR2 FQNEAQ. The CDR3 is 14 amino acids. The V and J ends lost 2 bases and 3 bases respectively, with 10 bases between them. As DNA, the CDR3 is TGTGCCAGCAGCTTACTCCGACAGCACTATGGCTACACCTTC. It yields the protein CASSLLRQHYGYTF.

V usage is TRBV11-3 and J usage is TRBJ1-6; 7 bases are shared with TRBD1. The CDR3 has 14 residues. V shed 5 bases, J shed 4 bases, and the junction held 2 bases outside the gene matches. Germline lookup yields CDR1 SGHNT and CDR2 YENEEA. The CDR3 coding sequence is TGTGCCAGCAGCCCGACAGGGTATAATTCACCCCTCCACTTT. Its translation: CASSPTGYNSPLHF. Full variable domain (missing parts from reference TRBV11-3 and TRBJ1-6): EAGVVQSPRYKIIEKKQPVAFWCNPISGHNTLYWYLQNLGQGPELLIRYENEEAVDDSQLPKDRFSAERLKGVDSTLKIQPAELGDSAVYLCASSPTGYNSPLHFGNGTRLTVT.

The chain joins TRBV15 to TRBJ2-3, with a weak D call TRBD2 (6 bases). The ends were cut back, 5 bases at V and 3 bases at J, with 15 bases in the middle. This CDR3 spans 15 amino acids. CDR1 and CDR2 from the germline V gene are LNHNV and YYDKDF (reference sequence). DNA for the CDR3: TGTGCCACCAGCCAAGGAGGGTGGGGGACAGATACGCAGTATTTT. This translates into CATSQGGWGTDTQYF.

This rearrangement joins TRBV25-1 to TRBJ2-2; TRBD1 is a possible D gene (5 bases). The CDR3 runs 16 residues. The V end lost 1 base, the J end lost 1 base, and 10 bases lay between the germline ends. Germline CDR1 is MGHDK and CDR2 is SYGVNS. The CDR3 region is CASSESRQMNTGELFF. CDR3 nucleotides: TGTGCCAGCAGTGAATCGCGACAGATGAACACCGGGGAGCTGTTTTTT.

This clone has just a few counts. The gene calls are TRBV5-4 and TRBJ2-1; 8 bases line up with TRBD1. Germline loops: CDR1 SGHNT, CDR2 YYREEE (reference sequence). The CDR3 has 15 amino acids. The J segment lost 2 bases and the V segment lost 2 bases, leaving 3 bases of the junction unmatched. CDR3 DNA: TGTGCCAGCAGCTTCCCGGGACAGGCCTACAATGAGCAGTTCTTC. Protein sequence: CASSFPGQAYNEQFF.

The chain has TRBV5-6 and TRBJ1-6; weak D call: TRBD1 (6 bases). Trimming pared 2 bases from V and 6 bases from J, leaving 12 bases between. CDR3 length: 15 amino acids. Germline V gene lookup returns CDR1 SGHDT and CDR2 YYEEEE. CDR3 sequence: CASSLPGQVNSPLHF. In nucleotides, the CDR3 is TGTGCCAGCAGCTTACCGGGACAAGTTAATTCACCCCTCCACTTT.

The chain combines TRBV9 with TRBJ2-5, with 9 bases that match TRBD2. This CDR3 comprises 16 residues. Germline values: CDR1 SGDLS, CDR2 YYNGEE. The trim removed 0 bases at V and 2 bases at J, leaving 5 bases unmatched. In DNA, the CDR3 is TGTGCCAGCAGCGTAGGACTAGCGGTGCTACAAGAGACCCAGTACTTC. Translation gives CASSVGLAVLQETQYF.

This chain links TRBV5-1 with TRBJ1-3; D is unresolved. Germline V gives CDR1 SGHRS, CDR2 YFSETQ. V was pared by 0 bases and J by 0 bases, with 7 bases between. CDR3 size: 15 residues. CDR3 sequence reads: CASSLAPRSGNTIYF. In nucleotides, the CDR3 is TGCGCCAGCAGCTTGGCACCGCGCTCTGGAAACACCATATATTTT.

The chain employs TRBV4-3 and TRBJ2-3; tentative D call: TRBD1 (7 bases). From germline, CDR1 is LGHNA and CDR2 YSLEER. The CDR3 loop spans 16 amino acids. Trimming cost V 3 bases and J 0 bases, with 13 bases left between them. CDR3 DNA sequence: TGCGCCAGCAGCCATACAGGGGCGGGGAGCACAGATACGCAGTATTTT. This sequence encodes CASSHTGAGSTDTQYF.

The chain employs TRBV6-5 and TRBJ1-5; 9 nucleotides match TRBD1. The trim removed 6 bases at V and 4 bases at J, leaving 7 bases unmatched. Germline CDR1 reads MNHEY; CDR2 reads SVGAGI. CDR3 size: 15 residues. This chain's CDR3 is CASSVAGQGNQPQHF. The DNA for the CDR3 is TGTGCCAGCAGCGTTGCGGGACAGGGAAATCAGCCCCAGCATTTT.

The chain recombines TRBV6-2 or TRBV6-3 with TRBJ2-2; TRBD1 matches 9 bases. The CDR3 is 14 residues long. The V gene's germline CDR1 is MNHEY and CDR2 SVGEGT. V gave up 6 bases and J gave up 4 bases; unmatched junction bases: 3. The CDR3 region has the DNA TGTGCCAGCAGCAAGACAGGGGGCACCGGGGAGCTGTTTTTT. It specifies CASSKTGGTGELFF.

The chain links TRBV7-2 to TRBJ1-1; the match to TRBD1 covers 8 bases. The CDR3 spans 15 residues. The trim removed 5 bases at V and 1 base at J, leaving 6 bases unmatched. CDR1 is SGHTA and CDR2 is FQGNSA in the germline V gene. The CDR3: CASSVLDRANTEAFF. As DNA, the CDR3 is TGTGCCAGCAGCGTACTGGACAGGGCGAACACTGAAGCTTTCTTT.

The CDR3 is CASSYPIGGQETQYF. The CDR3 DNA sequence: TGTGCCAGCAGCTACCCTATCGGGGGCCAAGAGACCCAGTACTTC. The chain links TRBV7-9 to TRBJ2-5, with D possibly being TRBD2 (6 bases). This CDR3 region has 15 residues. Germline-derived CDR1 and CDR2 are SEHNR and FQNEAQ (reference sequence). Deletions cut 4 bases from V and 1 base from J, with 13 bases between.

The CDR3 bases are TGCGCCAGCAGCTCGGGAGGGTCTTCCAATGAGCAGTTCTTC. The encoded protein is CASSSGGSSNEQFF. J is TRBJ2-1 and V is TRBV5-1, with TRBD2 matching 8 bases. V was pared by 3 bases and J by 6 bases, with 5 bases of the junction left unmatched. The CDR3 has 14 amino acids. The germline CDR1 and CDR2 sequences are SGHRS and YFSETQ.

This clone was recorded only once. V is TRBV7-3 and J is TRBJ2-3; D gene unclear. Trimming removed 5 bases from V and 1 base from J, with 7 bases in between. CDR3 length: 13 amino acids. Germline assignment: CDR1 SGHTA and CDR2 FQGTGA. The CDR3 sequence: CASSPERTDTQYF. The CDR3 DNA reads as TGTGCCAGCAGCCCGGAGCGCACAGATACGCAGTATTTT.

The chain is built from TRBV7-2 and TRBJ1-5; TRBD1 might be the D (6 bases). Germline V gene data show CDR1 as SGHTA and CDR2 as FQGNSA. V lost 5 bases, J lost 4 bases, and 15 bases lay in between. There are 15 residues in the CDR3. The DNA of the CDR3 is TGTGCCAGCAGCCCCGGGACAAATCGAAATCAGCCCCAGCATTTT. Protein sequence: CASSPGTNRNQPQHF.

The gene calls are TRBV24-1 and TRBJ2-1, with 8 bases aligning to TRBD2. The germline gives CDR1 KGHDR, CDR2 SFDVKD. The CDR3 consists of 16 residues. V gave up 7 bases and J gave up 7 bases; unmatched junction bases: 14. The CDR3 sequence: CATSAPSSGELNEQFF. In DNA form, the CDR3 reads TGTGCCACCAGCGCCCCGAGTAGCGGGGAATTGAATGAGCAGTTCTTC.

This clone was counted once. Here the CDR3 reads CASRMTGWYQPQHF. The CDR3 DNA is TGTGCCAGCAGAATGACAGGGTGGTATCAGCCCCAGCATTTT. This chain links TRBV7-2 with TRBJ1-5, with 7 nucleotides matching TRBD1. After removal of 6 bases from V and 5 bases from J, the junction contained 7 bases not matched to a gene. Germline CDR1 and CDR2: SGHTA and FQGNSA. The CDR3 covers 14 residues.

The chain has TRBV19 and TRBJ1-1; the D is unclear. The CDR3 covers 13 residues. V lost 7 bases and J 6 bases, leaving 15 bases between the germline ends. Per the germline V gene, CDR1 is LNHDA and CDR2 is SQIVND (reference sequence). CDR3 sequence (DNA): TGTGCCAGTACCATGGAGACGAGGGCTGAAGCTTTCTTT. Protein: CASTMETRAEAFF.